This record covers a single T cell receptor (beta chain). Its target is unknown. These data are taken from a study of shared clonotypes between healthy human individuals. Study-level results: Among a few donors, 4.5% to 5.5% of naive CD4 clonotypes were found in common. Sequencing depth was predicted to influence how clonotypes are shared among donors.

The germline gives CDR1 SGDLS, CDR2 YYNGEE. Trimming removed 6 bases from V and 4 bases from J, with 10 bases in between. This CDR3 is 12 amino acids long. CD8 cells regarded as naive lacked CD45RO, were positively chosen for CCR7, and omitted terminally differentiated effector memory CD45RA+ cells. It was about 180 ng DNA, 25,000 to 35,000 T cell genomes, that sorted-subset replicate PCRs used. Assay used: immunoSEQ multiplex PCR; TCRdb lists only in-frame clones, some missing. Among roughly 2 million clones listed, roughly 94% were seen once. The receptor was derived from a man aged 18 to 29 in good health. The chain employs TRBV9 and TRBJ1-2; D possibly corresponds to TRBD1 (6 bases). The sequencing input was naive CD8+ T cells sorted from blood. CDR3 protein: CASNREGYGYTF. DNA of the CDR3: TGTGCCAGCAACAGGGAAGGCTATGGCTACACCTTC.